This TCR beta chain was profiled in a study of human T cells and chemical hapten exposure. Study background: Patients were given diphenylcyclopropenone on the scalp weekly across the roughly 25-week study.

Time point specified: patch test 3, about 24 weeks after DPC sensitization. The treatment denotes: therapeutic diphenylcyclopropenone sensitization with weekly scalp DPC. Trimming took off 6 bases at V and 7 bases at J, with 22 bases between the two ends. Germline CDR1 is DFQATT and CDR2 is SNEGSKA (reference sequence). The CDR3 contains 15 residues. TCRdb processed the RACE reads anew with MiXCR; each CDR3 protein has one entry. The sample has more than 150,000 distinct CDR3 sequences, 24% seen once. This TCR was recovered from a middle-aged woman with alopecia areata. Some clones in this sample may be carry-over from other donors' samples. The sequences come from whole blood, collected in connection with sensitization to the hapten diphenylcyclopropenone (DPC). The rearrangement joins TRBV20-1 to TRBJ2-1; D possibly matches TRBD1 or TRBD2 (5 bases each). The CDR3 DNA reads TGCAGTGCCCACCCTTCCCGGGACCCGGGGAATGAGCAGTTCTTC. Translating it yields CSAHPSRDPGNEQFF.